This TCR beta chain was obtained from a study of T cell responses to AZD1222 COVID-19 vaccine. Notes on the study in general: Recipients of AZD1222 seropositive at baseline numbered only 5 or 6. Clonal diversity was possibly underestimated, and white British individuals and females predominated among donors.

In the case of this clone: Its antigen is undetermined.

The repertoire was sequenced with immunoSEQ multiplex PCR; TCRdb's copy has only in-frame clones and lacks some. The sample has 100,000 to 150,000 clones, 80% to 90% seen once. The specimen comprised peripheral blood, sampled on day 0 of MenACWY control vaccination. This receptor was identified in an adult in good health.

The CDR3 sequence is CASLPGQGLNSPLHF. CDR3 in DNA: TGTGCCAGCCTGCCGGGACAGGGACTGAATTCACCCCTCCACTTT. The chain has TRBV6-5 and TRBJ1-6, with TRBD1 identical over 9 bases. With 8 bases clipped from V and 7 bases from J, the junction kept 9 bases outside the gene matches. This CDR3 spans 15 amino acids. In germline, CDR1 is MNHEY, CDR2 SVGAGI.